The 25 T cell receptor beta chains in this list originate from one sample, sequenced in a study of OX40 agonist ivuxolimab in advanced cancers. Using immunoSEQ multiplex PCR, the repertoire was profiled, and TCRdb retains in-frame clones only, with some absent. Of over 45,000 clones in the sample, approximately 80% are singletons; the top ten hold about 4.7%. The specimen comprised CD4+ or CD8+ T cells sorted from blood, sampled in a trial of the OX40 agonist ivuxolimab. These receptor sequences come from an adult with an advanced solid tumor such as melanoma, head and neck, liver or kidney cancer.

This rearrangement joins TRBV10-3 to TRBJ2-3, with D possibly being TRBD2 (5 bases). Per the germline V gene, CDR1 is ENHRY and CDR2 is SYGVKD. Trimming pared 4 bases from V and 6 bases from J, leaving 5 bases between. This CDR3 contains 11 residues. The CDR3: CAISGGDTQYF. CDR3 nucleotide sequence: TGTGCCATCAGTGGAGGGGATACGCAGTATTTT.

The V call is TRBV6-5, the J call TRBJ1-1; D possibly corresponds to TRBD1 (6 bases). Germline assignment: CDR1 MNHEY and CDR2 SVGAGI. This CDR3 has 15 amino acids. The germline V and J ends were trimmed by 6 bases and 6 bases, with 20 bases remaining between them. The CDR3 sequence is CASSPHKSGDAEAFF. CDR3 coding DNA: TGTGCCAGCAGCCCCCATAAATCAGGGGATGCTGAAGCTTTCTTT.

The CDR3 sequence: CASSPGSGVTEAFF. CDR3 DNA: TGTGCCAGCTCCCCTGGGTCGGGGGTGACTGAAGCTTTCTTT. This chain uses TRBV5-4 with TRBJ1-1; tentatively, D is TRBD1 (5 bases). The CDR3 is 14 residues long. Germline CDR1 reads SGHNT; CDR2 reads YYREEE (reference sequence). V gave up 7 bases and J gave up 5 bases, with 18 bases separating them.

V gene TRBV6-1 combines with J gene TRBJ2-7; D uncertain. CDR3 length equals 14 residues. The germline V and J ends were trimmed by 7 bases and 3 bases, with 16 bases remaining between them. Germline values: CDR1 MNHNS, CDR2 SASEGT. In DNA form, the CDR3 reads TGTGCCAGCAACAAGGTGGAGCCTTTCTACGAGCAGTACTTC. Translation gives CASNKVEPFYEQYF.

The chain is built from TRBV18 and TRBJ2-1, with 7 nucleotides matching TRBD1. The CDR3 has 16 residues. V lost 3 bases and J lost 0; bases outside the gene matches: 5. Germline V lookup: CDR1 KGHSH, CDR2 LQKENI. CDR3 amino acids: CASSPPSGGSYNEQFF. CDR3 sequence (DNA): TGTGCCAGCTCACCGCCCTCAGGGGGCTCCTACAATGAGCAGTTCTTC.

V gene TRBV7-8 combines with J gene TRBJ2-7, with D hard to call. V shed 5 bases and J shed 1 base, with 15 bases lying between them. This CDR3 comprises 15 residues. Germline loops: CDR1 SGHVS, CDR2 FQNEAQ. CDR3 nucleotides: TGTGCCAGCAGCCCGAGTCGATGGGGTTCCTACGAGCAGTACTTC. Protein sequence: CASSPSRWGSYEQYF.

The gene calls are TRBV27 and TRBJ2-5; 11 bases are shared with TRBD2. After removal of 0 bases from V and 3 bases from J, the junction contained 3 bases not matched to a gene. From germline, CDR1 is MNHEY and CDR2 SMNVEV (reference sequence). CDR3 size: 16 residues. CDR3 nucleotide sequence: TGTGCCAGCAGTTTATCCGTGGGACTAGCGGAAGAGACCCAGTACTTC. It codes for CASSLSVGLAEETQYF.

J is TRBJ1-1 and V is TRBV18; TRBD1 matches at 12 bases. This CDR3 region has 20 residues. Trimming cost V 4 bases and J 4 bases; bases outside gene matches: 19. Germline V gene data show CDR1 as KGHSH and CDR2 as LQKENI. This chain's CDR3 is CASSLTGTGGEWTLATEAFF. The CDR3 DNA sequence: TGTGCCAGCTCACTAACCGGGACAGGGGGCGAATGGACGCTCGCCACTGAAGCTTTCTTT.

This clone was seen once. The chain couples TRBV6-6 to TRBJ2-2; D not resolved. The germline gives CDR1 MNHNY, CDR2 SVGAGI (reference sequence). The CDR3 has 14 amino acids. The germline V and J ends were trimmed by 6 bases and 1 base, with 9 bases remaining between them. CDR3 sequence: CASSLLGNTGELFF. CDR3 sequence (DNA): TGTGCCAGCAGCCTACTCGGGAACACCGGGGAGCTGTTTTTT.

Regarding this clone: This may come from a read error, since a much larger clone is one base off. The same CDR3 can be traced to other DNA sequences in this sample. The DNA for the CDR3 is TGCAGCGTTGATACGGGGGACGGCTATGGCTACACCTTC. Translation: CSVDTGDGYGYTF. This chain joins TRBV29-1 and TRBJ1-2; a possible D gene is TRBD1 (5 bases). This CDR3 has 13 amino acids. The germline V gene encodes CDR1 SQVTM and CDR2 ANQGSEA. V lost 3 bases and J 4 bases, leaving 12 bases between the germline ends.

The chain carries TRBV5-1 and TRBJ2-3, with D maybe TRBD1 (5 bases). The CDR3 length is 17 residues. The V gene's germline CDR1 is SGHRS and CDR2 YFSETQ. The V end was cut by 3 bases, the J end by 0 bases, with 17 bases between. The CDR3: CASSSTTGRDSTDTQYF. CDR3 coding DNA: TGCGCCAGCAGCTCCACAACAGGAAGAGATAGCACAGATACGCAGTATTTT.

The rearrangement uses TRBV14 and TRBJ1-1, with D maybe TRBD1 (6 bases). Germline CDR1 reads SGHDN; CDR2 reads FVKESK. V shed 3 bases and J shed 11 bases, with 16 bases lying between them. This CDR3 spans 13 amino acids. CDR3 residues: CASSQGGARVAFF. For the CDR3, the DNA is TGTGCCAGCAGCCAGGGGGGCGCCCGGGTGGCTTTCTTT.

The chain combines TRBV6-5 with TRBJ1-4, with 8 positions matching TRBD1. This CDR3 has 13 amino acids. The germline gives CDR1 MNHEY, CDR2 SVGAGI. J gave up 5 bases and V 8 bases, and 4 bases lay outside the gene matches. Here the CDR3 reads CASGRQGNEKLFF. CDR3 DNA sequence: TGTGCCAGCGGAAGACAGGGGAATGAAAAACTGTTTTTT.

The chain's CDR3 is CATSRDRGQNIQYF. The DNA of the CDR3 is TGTGCCACCAGCAGAGACAGGGGGCAAAACATTCAGTACTTC. The chain has TRBV15 and TRBJ2-4, with TRBD1 matching over 8 bases. There are 14 residues in the CDR3. V was clipped by 0 bases and J by 5 bases; unmatched bases: 0. Germline V gene lookup returns CDR1 LNHNV and CDR2 YYDKDF (reference sequence).

The V gene is TRBV7-8, the J gene TRBJ2-1; D is uncertain. The germline gives CDR1 SGHVS, CDR2 FQNEAQ. This CDR3 is 15 amino acids long. Trimming shortened V by 4 bases and J by 2 bases, and 12 bases separated the two germline ends. The CDR3 DNA is TGTGCCAGCAGCTCCGAACCGGTAACCTACAATGAGCAGTTCTTC. Translating gives CASSSEPVTYNEQFF.

The chain has TRBV27 and TRBJ2-6; D may match TRBD1 or TRBD2 (5 bases each). Per germline, CDR1 MNHEY and CDR2 SMNVEV (reference sequence). This CDR3 comprises 17 residues. Between the trimmed V and J ends, which lost 4 bases and 2 bases, there was a span of 15 bases. CDR3 region: CASSSGTVKTGANVLTF. The CDR3 bases are TGTGCCAGCAGTTCCGGGACCGTTAAAACTGGGGCCAACGTCCTGACTTTC.

CDR3 in amino acids: CAGGTVYGYTF. Written as DNA, the CDR3 is TGTGCCGGGGGGACAGTCTATGGCTACACCTTC. V and J are TRBV30 and TRBJ1-2, with TRBD1 matching 7 bases. Germline values: CDR1 GTSNPN, CDR2 SVGIG (reference sequence). The junction had 4 bases not matched to a gene; V was cut back by 8 bases and J by 4 bases. The CDR3 runs to 11 residues. Looking up the rest from reference TRBV30 and TRBJ1-2 gives the full variable domain: SQTIHQWPATLVQPVGSPLSLECTVEGTSNPNLYWYRQAAGRGLQLLFYSVGIGQISSEVPQNLSASRPQDRQFILSSKKLLLSDSGFYLCAGGTVYGYTFGSGTRLTVV.

The chain carries TRBV28 and TRBJ1-1; possibly TRBD1 for D (5 bases). Germline CDR1 and CDR2: MDHEN and SYDVKM. CDR3 length equals 13 residues. V lost 8 bases, J lost 3 bases, and 13 bases lay in between. The CDR3 bases are TGTGCCAGCTATCTAGGGGAGGACACTGAAGCTTTCTTT. Protein product: CASYLGEDTEAFF.

The chain joins TRBV10-3 to TRBJ2-1; no clear D. Trimming pared 5 bases from V and 5 bases from J, leaving 7 bases between. The germline V gene encodes CDR1 ENHRY and CDR2 SYGVKD. The CDR3 length is 12 residues. As DNA, the CDR3 is TGTGCCATCAGTCACGGCGACAATGAGCAGTTCTTC. Translated, it gives CAISHGDNEQFF.

This clone was seen a single time. The chain recombines TRBV4-2 with TRBJ1-5, with a weak D call TRBD1 (5 bases). The CDR3 consists of 15 residues. Germline V CDR1 and CDR2: LGHNA, YNFKEQ. The V end lost 1 base, the J end lost 9 bases, and 16 bases lay between the germline ends. The CDR3 DNA sequence: TGTGCCAGCAGCCAAGGACAGTTGGGGTTTGGGCCCCAGCATTTT. It encodes CASSQGQLGFGPQHF.

The J gene is TRBJ2-5, the V gene TRBV7-2, with D possibly TRBD2 on 5 matching bases. The V gene lost 4 bases and the J gene lost 5 bases, with 14 bases spanning the gap. Germline CDR1 is SGHTA and CDR2 is FQGNSA. The CDR3 is 14 residues long. The chain's CDR3 is CASSSRGSLETQYF. Here the CDR3 DNA reads TGTGCCAGCAGCTCTCGGGGTAGTTTGGAGACCCAGTACTTC.

The rearrangement uses TRBV18 and TRBJ2-5; D is tentatively TRBD1 or TRBD2 (5 bases each). The CDR3 covers 17 residues. CDR1 KGHSH and CDR2 LQKENI come from the germline V gene. Between the trimmed V and J ends, which lost 4 bases and 4 bases, there was a span of 22 bases. The DNA of the CDR3 is TGTGCCAGCTCACACGGGGCTGCTGGGGACGGTGGAGAGACCCAGTACTTC. Translated: CASSHGAAGDGGETQYF.

The J gene is TRBJ2-2, the V gene TRBV2; D is ambiguous. This CDR3 has 15 residues. With 2 bases removed from V and 2 bases from J, the gap between germline ends came to 9 bases. Germline CDR1 reads SNHLY; CDR2 reads FYNNEI. Here the CDR3 reads CASSEFGINTGELFF. DNA for the CDR3: TGTGCCAGCAGTGAATTCGGCATCAACACCGGGGAGCTGTTTTTT.

The J gene is TRBJ2-7, the V gene TRBV18; D is perhaps TRBD2 (5 bases). The V gene lost 5 bases and the J gene lost 5 bases, with 13 bases spanning the gap. The length of the CDR3 is 13 residues. The germline V gene has CDR1 KGHSH and CDR2 LQKENI. CDR3 nucleotides: TGTGCCAGCTCAGTACTAGAGGCCCACGAGCAGTACTTC. Amino acid sequence: CASSVLEAHEQYF.

The chain recombines TRBV10-3 with TRBJ2-4; 12 bases agree with TRBD1. The CDR3 has 16 amino acids. Germline CDR1 reads ENHRY; CDR2 reads SYGVKD. V gave up 3 bases and J gave up 6 bases; unmatched junction bases: 6. CDR3 amino acids: CAISEGTGGVGNIQYF. Here the CDR3 DNA reads TGTGCCATCAGTGAAGGGACAGGGGGCGTTGGAAACATTCAGTACTTC.